The subject of this entry is one TCR beta chain. Its target is unknown. This sample was included in a study of OX40 agonist ivuxolimab in advanced cancers. The wider study: Three dose-escalation patients had partial responses: one with hepatocellular carcinoma and two with cutaneous melanoma. Study-level findings and limits: In general, CD8+ T cells held more expanded clones than CD4+ did, on average.

Germline CDR1 SNHLY, CDR2 FYNNEI. CDR3 size: 11 residues. Trimming cost V 4 bases and J 10 bases, with 8 bases left between them. The assay was immunoSEQ multiplex PCR, and TCRdb's table has in-frame clones only and misses some. The sample has approximately 14,000 clones, about 90% seen once; the top ten hold roughly two thirds. The V call is TRBV2, the J call TRBJ2-1, with D perhaps matching TRBD2 (5 bases). The sequence was obtained from an adult with an advanced solid tumor such as melanoma, head and neck, liver or kidney cancer. Here the sequenced sample was CD4+ or CD8+ T cells sorted from blood, taken in a trial of the OX40 agonist ivuxolimab. This CDR3 is CASSGRREQFF. CDR3 in DNA: TGTGCCAGCAGTGGGAGGCGGGAGCAGTTCTTC.